The 27 T cell receptor beta chains listed next were all sequenced from one sample in a study of T cell responses to AZD1222 COVID-19 vaccine. The data were produced by immunoSEQ multiplex PCR, yet TCRdb's version contains in-frame clones alone and is incomplete. The sample lists more than 85,000 clones, 80% to 95% occurring once. The sequencing used peripheral blood, collected on day 0 of AZD1222 vaccination. Receptors originate from an adult in good health.

The rearrangement links TRBV5-1 to TRBJ1-5; TRBD1 might be the D (5 bases). The CDR3 has 15 residues. Between the trimmed V and J ends, which lost 4 bases and 0 bases, there was a span of 11 bases. Germline V gene lookup returns CDR1 SGHRS and CDR2 YFSETQ. CDR3 amino acids: CASSTTDLSNQPQHF. The CDR3 region has the DNA TGCGCCAGCAGCACGACAGATCTTAGCAATCAGCCCCAGCATTTT. Full variable domain (missing parts from reference TRBV5-1 and TRBJ1-5): KAGVTQTPRYLIKTRGQQVTLSCSPISGHRSVSWYQQTPGQGLQFLFEYFSETQRNKGNFPGRFSGRQFSNSRSEMNVSTLELGDSALYLCASSTTDLSNQPQHFGDGTRLSIL.

The rearrangement joins TRBV7-9 to TRBJ2-7, with D possibly matching TRBD1 (6 bases). The germline gives CDR1 SEHNR, CDR2 FQNEAQ (reference sequence). V lost 6 bases, J lost 6 bases, and 15 bases lay in between. The CDR3 has 13 residues. The chain's CDR3 is CASSVQGRGEQYF. In DNA, the CDR3 is TGTGCCAGCAGTGTACAGGGAAGGGGCGAGCAGTACTTC.

J is TRBJ2-7 and V is TRBV28, with a tentative D call TRBD2 (5 bases). Trimming pared 6 bases from V and 0 bases from J, leaving 9 bases between. The CDR3 has 13 residues. The germline V gene encodes CDR1 MDHEN and CDR2 SYDVKM. The CDR3 protein is CASRDSSSYEQYF. CDR3 nucleotide sequence: TGTGCCAGCAGGGACTCAAGCTCCTACGAGCAGTACTTC.

The rearrangement joins TRBV7-2 to TRBJ1-4, with 8 bases matching TRBD1. Per the germline V gene, CDR1 is SGHTA and CDR2 is FQGNSA. V was clipped by 6 bases and J by 8 bases; unmatched bases: 8. The CDR3 is 14 amino acids. In nucleotides, the CDR3 is TGTGCCAGCAGTCGACAGGGGCAAGGGGAAAAACTGTTTTTT. This encodes CASSRQGQGEKLFF. Filled out from reference TRBV7-2 and TRBJ1-4, the complete variable domain reads GAGVSQSPSNKVTEKGKDVELRCDPISGHTALYWYRQSLGQGLEFLIYFQGNSAPDKSGLPSDRFSAERTGGSVSTLTIQRTQQEDSAVYLCASSRQGQGEKLFFGSGTQLSVL.

The chain joins TRBV19 to TRBJ1-5, with no clear D. Germline-derived CDR1 and CDR2 are LNHDA and SQIVND (reference sequence). The CDR3 covers 13 residues. The ends were cut back, 4 bases at V and 10 bases at J, with 14 bases in the middle. CDR3 nucleotides: TGTGCCAGTAGTAGTACAAGCCACCAACCCCAGCATTTT. Translated: CASSSTSHQPQHF.

The rearrangement uses TRBV11-2 and TRBJ2-5, with D unresolved. The CDR3 contains 16 residues. In germline, CDR1 is SGHAT, CDR2 FQNNGV. Between the trimmed V and J ends, which lost 1 base and 2 bases, there was a span of 14 bases. Here the CDR3 DNA reads TGTGCCAGCAGCTTAGGTGGCCGGATACTACAAGAGACCCAGTACTTC. This encodes CASSLGGRILQETQYF.

The chain couples TRBV7-2 to TRBJ2-1; D is perhaps TRBD2 (5 bases). V was clipped by 2 bases and J by 6 bases, with 11 bases between them. The germline gives CDR1 SGHTA, CDR2 FQGNSA. The CDR3 runs 14 residues. This CDR3 reads CASSLNRGGNEQFF. The DNA for the CDR3 is TGTGCCAGCAGCTTAAACAGAGGAGGCAATGAGCAGTTCTTC.

The chain combines TRBV4-2 with TRBJ2-2; D is perhaps TRBD1 (6 bases). Germline V gives CDR1 LGHNA, CDR2 YNFKEQ. The CDR3 spans 16 residues. V lost 0 bases to trimming and J lost 3 bases, with 11 bases between them. CDR3 DNA: TGTGCCAGCAGCCAAGAAAGCAGGGGCTACACCGGGGAGCTGTTTTTT. This codes for CASSQESRGYTGELFF.

The CDR3 DNA sequence: TGCACCGGGACTAGCATCACAGATACGCAGTATTTT. As protein: CTGTSITDTQYF. The chain recombines TRBV1 with TRBJ2-3; TRBD2, the table's D call, lacks a check against the DNA. TRBV1 is reported as a pseudogene. The CDR3 loop spans 12 amino acids.

This rearrangement joins TRBV5-1 to TRBJ2-2; the D is unclear. V was shortened by 0 bases and J by 1 base, with 7 bases between the two germline ends. The CDR3 consists of 15 residues. Looked up from germline, CDR1 is SGHRS and CDR2 is YFSETQ. CDR3 region: CASSLDMGNTGELFF. The DNA for the CDR3 is TGCGCCAGCAGCTTGGATATGGGGAACACCGGGGAGCTGTTTTTT. Based on the CDR3 plus reference TRBV5-1 and TRBJ2-2, the full variable domain is KAGVTQTPRYLIKTRGQQVTLSCSPISGHRSVSWYQQTPGQGLQFLFEYFSETQRNKGNFPGRFSGRQFSNSRSEMNVSTLELGDSALYLCASSLDMGNTGELFFGEGSRLTVL.

The chain has TRBV28 and TRBJ2-1, with TRBD2 matching over 16 bases. Trimming removed 2 bases from V and 6 bases from J; junction bases left unmatched: 1. This CDR3 is 16 amino acids long. Germline V gene lookup returns CDR1 MDHEN and CDR2 SYDVKM. CDR3 loop: CASSLGTSGGVNEQFF. The CDR3 DNA follows: TGTGCCAGCAGTTTAGGGACTAGCGGGGGGGTCAATGAGCAGTTCTTC.

This rearrangement joins TRBV28 to TRBJ2-2, with a weak D call TRBD1 (6 bases). Trimming took off 3 bases at V and 6 bases at J, with 14 bases between the two ends. The CDR3 is 15 amino acids. The germline CDR1 and CDR2 sequences are MDHEN and SYDVKM. DNA of the CDR3: TGTGCCAGCAGTTTGCCAGGGGTGAGGGCCGGGGAGCTGTTTTTT. Translation: CASSLPGVRAGELFF.

The chain couples TRBV7-7 to TRBJ2-1; perhaps TRBD2 as D (5 bases). In germline, CDR1 is SSHAT, CDR2 FNYEAQ (reference sequence). Trimming pared 5 bases from V and 7 bases from J, leaving 15 bases between. The CDR3 length is 14 residues. CDR3 coding DNA: TGTGCCAGCAGCACCTCTGGCCCGGGGAATGAGCAGTTCTTC. Translating it yields CASSTSGPGNEQFF.

The chain links TRBV28 to TRBJ1-5; no clear D. This CDR3 is built from 12 residues. The germline CDR1 and CDR2 sequences are MDHEN and SYDVKM. V lost 6 bases to trimming and J lost 4 bases, with 7 bases between them. CDR3 DNA: TGTGCCAGCAGCCCTTGGAATCAGCCCCAGCATTTT. This translates into CASSPWNQPQHF.

The V and J genes are TRBV10-3 and TRBJ2-1, with D possibly matching TRBD1 (6 bases). V lost 6 bases, J lost 0 bases, and 9 bases lay in between. Germline V gene data show CDR1 as ENHRY and CDR2 as SYGVKD. This CDR3 has 14 residues. CDR3 coding DNA: TGTGCCATCAGCCCACAGGGCTCCTACAATGAGCAGTTCTTC. It specifies CAISPQGSYNEQFF.

V is TRBV5-1 and J is TRBJ2-2, with TRBD2 as a possible D gene (7 bases). The CDR3 contains 16 residues. CDR1 SGHRS and CDR2 YFSETQ come from the germline V gene. Trimming shortened V by 3 bases and J by 6 bases, and 18 bases separated the two germline ends. The CDR3 sequence is CASSSSPRGGAGELFF. In DNA form, the CDR3 reads TGCGCCAGCAGCTCATCCCCGAGGGGGGGGGCCGGGGAGCTGTTTTTT.

The CDR3 DNA reads TGTGCCAGCTCCCGTGGAGCCCAAGAGACCCAGTACTTC. It codes for CASSRGAQETQYF. The genes are TRBV25-1 and TRBJ2-5, with D unresolved. This CDR3 comprises 13 residues. Trimming removed 8 bases from V and 1 base from J, with 11 bases in between. The germline V gene has CDR1 MGHDK and CDR2 SYGVNS.

The chain links TRBV6-1 to TRBJ1-6, with D unclear. CDR1 is MNHNS, CDR2 SASEGT, per germline. Between the trimmed V and J ends, which lost 2 bases and 5 bases, there was a span of 13 bases. The CDR3 has 16 amino acids. In nucleotides, the CDR3 is TGTGCCAGCAGTGAAAAAGAGGAAAGGCATAATTCACCCCTCCACTTT. This gives the protein CASSEKEERHNSPLHF.

The chain employs TRBV4-2 and TRBJ2-5, with 16 bases that match TRBD2. The junction had 9 bases not matched to a gene; V was cut back by 3 bases and J by 5 bases. This CDR3 spans 18 amino acids. CDR1 is LGHNA, CDR2 YNFKEQ, per germline. The CDR3 is CASSHRGTSGGAWETQYF. The CDR3 DNA reads TGTGCCAGCAGCCACCGGGGGACTAGCGGGGGGGCTTGGGAGACCCAGTACTTC.

The sample holds one count of this clone. This chain uses TRBV2 with TRBJ1-5; D call uncertain. The germline CDR1 and CDR2 sequences are SNHLY and FYNNEI. V was cut by 6 bases and J by 0 bases, with 12 bases left in between. CDR3 length: 15 amino acids. The CDR3 nucleotides are TGTGCCAGCAGACCCAACGTGGGTAGCAATCAGCCCCAGCATTTT. It is translated as CASRPNVGSNQPQHF.

The rearrangement joins TRBV29-1 to TRBJ2-3; unclear D gene. This CDR3 has 10 amino acids. V was cut by 0 bases and J by 9 bases, with 4 bases left in between. From germline, CDR1 is SQVTM and CDR2 ANQGSEA. The CDR3 bases are TGCAGCGTTGAAGATAGGACGCAGTATTTT. Amino acids: CSVEDRTQYF.

This clone was observed a handful of times. CDR3 bases: TGTGCCACCAGTGATTTGGCAGGGCGAGGCTACACCTTC. Its translation: CATSDLAGRGYTF. This chain joins TRBV24-1 and TRBJ1-2; weak D call: TRBD1 (5 bases). The germline CDR1 and CDR2 sequences are KGHDR and SFDVKD. This CDR3 has 13 amino acids. The germline V and J ends were trimmed by 0 bases and 8 bases, with 9 bases remaining between them.

This clone was picked up one time. The V gene is TRBV28, the J gene TRBJ1-2; TRBD1 is a possible D gene (5 bases). Germline V CDR1 and CDR2: MDHEN, SYDVKM. CDR3 length: 13 amino acids. The germline V and J ends were trimmed by 6 bases and 8 bases, with 16 bases remaining between them. Written as DNA, the CDR3 is TGTGCCAGCAGGCGGGACGGCCTTTTCGGCTACACCTTC. Amino acids: CASRRDGLFGYTF.

V and J are TRBV9 and TRBJ2-6; TRBD2 matches 8 bases. The CDR3 consists of 20 residues. The germline V gene has CDR1 SGDLS and CDR2 YYNGEE. Trimming at V came to 3 bases and at J to 1 base, leaving 15 bases not matched to a gene. The CDR3 coding sequence is TGTGCCAGCAGCGCCAAGAAGAGGAGCGGGGGAGCGTCTGGGGCCAACGTCCTGACTTTC. Its translation: CASSAKKRSGGASGANVLTF.

The V call is TRBV19, the J call TRBJ2-7; 7 bases are shared with TRBD1. The CDR3 is made up of 12 amino acids. Germline CDR1 reads LNHDA; CDR2 reads SQIVND (reference sequence). The V segment lost 10 bases and the J segment 3 bases; nucleotides outside the gene matches: 6. This chain's CDR3 is CATRQGHYEQYF. In nucleotides, the CDR3 is TGTGCCACCAGACAGGGACACTACGAGCAGTACTTC.

This chain links TRBV28 with TRBJ2-7, with D unclear. The CDR3 totals 12 residues. The germline V and J ends were trimmed by 4 bases and 3 bases, with 7 bases remaining between them. Germline V lookup: CDR1 MDHEN, CDR2 SYDVKM. The CDR3 coding sequence is TGTGCCAGCAGTTCCTCTCTCTACGAGCAGTACTTC. Its protein is CASSSSLYEQYF.

For the CDR3, the DNA is TGTGCCAGCAGCCCCACAGGGGTGAACACCGGGGAGCTGTTTTTT. Its protein is CASSPTGVNTGELFF. The chain joins TRBV7-8 to TRBJ2-2, with 7 bases fitting TRBD1. The CDR3 covers 15 residues. From germline, CDR1 is SGHVS and CDR2 FQNEAQ. Losses at the gene ends were 5 bases for V and 1 base for J; bases not matched to a gene: 4.